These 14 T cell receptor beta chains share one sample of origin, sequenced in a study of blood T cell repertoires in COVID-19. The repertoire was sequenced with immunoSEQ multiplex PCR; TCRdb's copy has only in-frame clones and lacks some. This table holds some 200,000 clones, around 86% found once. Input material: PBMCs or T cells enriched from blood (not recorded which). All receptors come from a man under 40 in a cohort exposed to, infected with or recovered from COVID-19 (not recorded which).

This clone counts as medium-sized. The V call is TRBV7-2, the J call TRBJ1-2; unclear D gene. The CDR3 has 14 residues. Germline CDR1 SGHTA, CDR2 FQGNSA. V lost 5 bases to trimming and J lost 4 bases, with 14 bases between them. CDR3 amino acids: CASSPLGGGYGYTF. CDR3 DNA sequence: TGTGCCAGCAGCCCCTTAGGAGGAGGCTATGGCTACACCTTC.

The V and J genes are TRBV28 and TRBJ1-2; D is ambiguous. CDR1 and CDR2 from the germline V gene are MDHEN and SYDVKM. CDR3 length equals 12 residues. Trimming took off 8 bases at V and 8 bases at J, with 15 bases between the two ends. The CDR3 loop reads CASQGGAGGYTF. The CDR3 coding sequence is TGTGCCAGCCAAGGTGGCGCGGGGGGCTACACCTTC.

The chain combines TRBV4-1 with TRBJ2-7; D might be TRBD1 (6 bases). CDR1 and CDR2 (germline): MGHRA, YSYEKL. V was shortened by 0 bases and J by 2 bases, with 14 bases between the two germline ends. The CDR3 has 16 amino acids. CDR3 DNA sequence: TGCGCCAGCAGCCAAGACGGAACAGGGAAACCCTACGAGCAGTACTTC. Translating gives CASSQDGTGKPYEQYF.

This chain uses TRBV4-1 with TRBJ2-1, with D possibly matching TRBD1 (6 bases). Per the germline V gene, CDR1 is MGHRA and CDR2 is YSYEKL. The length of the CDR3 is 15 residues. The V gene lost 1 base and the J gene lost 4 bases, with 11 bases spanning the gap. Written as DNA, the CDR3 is TGCGCCAGCAGCCAAGTACAGGGTCCTTACAATGAGCAGTTCTTC. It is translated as CASSQVQGPYNEQFF.

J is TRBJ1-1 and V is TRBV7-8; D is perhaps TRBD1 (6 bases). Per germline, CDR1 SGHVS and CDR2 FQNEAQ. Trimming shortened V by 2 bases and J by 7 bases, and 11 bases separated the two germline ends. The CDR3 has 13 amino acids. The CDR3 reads CASSLKKTGEAFF. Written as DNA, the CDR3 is TGTGCCAGCAGCTTAAAAAAGACAGGTGAAGCTTTCTTT.

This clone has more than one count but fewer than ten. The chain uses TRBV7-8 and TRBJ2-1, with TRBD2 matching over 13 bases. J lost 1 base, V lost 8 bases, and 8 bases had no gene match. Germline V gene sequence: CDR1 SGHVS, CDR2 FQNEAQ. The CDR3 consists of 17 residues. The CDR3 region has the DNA TGTGCCAGCCGCGGACTAGCGGGAGTAGGTTCCTACAATGAGCAGTTCTTC. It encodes CASRGLAGVGSYNEQFF. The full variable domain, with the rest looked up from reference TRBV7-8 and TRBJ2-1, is GAGVSQSPRYKVAKRGQDVALRCDPISGHVSLFWYQQALGQGPEFLTYFQNEAQLDKSGLPSDRFFAERPEGSVSTLKIQRTQQEDSAVYLCASRGLAGVGSYNEQFFGPGTRLTVL.

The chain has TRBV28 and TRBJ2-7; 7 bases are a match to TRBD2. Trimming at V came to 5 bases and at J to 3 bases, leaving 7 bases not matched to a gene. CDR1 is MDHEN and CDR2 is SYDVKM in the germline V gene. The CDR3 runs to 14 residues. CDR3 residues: CASSPGRTNYEQYF. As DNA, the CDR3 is TGTGCCAGCAGTCCCGGGAGGACGAACTACGAGCAGTACTTC.

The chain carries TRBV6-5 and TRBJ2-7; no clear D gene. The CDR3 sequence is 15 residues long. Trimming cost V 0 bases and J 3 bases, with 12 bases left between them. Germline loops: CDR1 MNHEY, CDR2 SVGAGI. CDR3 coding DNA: TGTGCCAGCAGTTACTCGACACAGTCCTTCTACGAGCAGTACTTC. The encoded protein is CASSYSTQSFYEQYF.

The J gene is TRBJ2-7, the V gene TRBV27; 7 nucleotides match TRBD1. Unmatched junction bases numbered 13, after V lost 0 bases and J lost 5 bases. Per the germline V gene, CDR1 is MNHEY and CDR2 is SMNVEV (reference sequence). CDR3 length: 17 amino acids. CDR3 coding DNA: TGTGCCAGCAGTTTATCGTTCCGGACAGGCGGATCTCACGAGCAGTACTTC. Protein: CASSLSFRTGGSHEQYF.

The DNA of the CDR3 is TGTGCCAGTAGTATAGCTAGCGGGGCCCCCTACGAGCAGTACTTC. Its translation is CASSIASGAPYEQYF. The chain uses TRBV19 and TRBJ2-7; 9 bases align to TRBD2. Germline V gene lookup returns CDR1 LNHDA and CDR2 SQIVND (reference sequence). The V and J ends lost 1 base and 2 bases, in that order; junction bases with no gene match: 3. The CDR3 is made up of 15 amino acids.

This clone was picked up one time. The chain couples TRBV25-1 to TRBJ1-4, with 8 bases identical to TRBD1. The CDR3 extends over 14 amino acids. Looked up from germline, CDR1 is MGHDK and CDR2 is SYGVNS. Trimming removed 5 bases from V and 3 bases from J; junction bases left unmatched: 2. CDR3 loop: CASSQGAPNEKLFF. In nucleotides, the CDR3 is TGTGCCAGCAGTCAGGGGGCGCCTAATGAAAAACTGTTTTTT.

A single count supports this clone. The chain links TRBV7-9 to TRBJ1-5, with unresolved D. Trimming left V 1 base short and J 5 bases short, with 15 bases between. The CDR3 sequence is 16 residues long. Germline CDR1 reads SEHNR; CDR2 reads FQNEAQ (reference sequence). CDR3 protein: CASSLDSNLRDQPQHF. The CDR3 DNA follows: TGTGCCAGCAGCTTAGATTCCAACTTGAGGGATCAGCCCCAGCATTTT.

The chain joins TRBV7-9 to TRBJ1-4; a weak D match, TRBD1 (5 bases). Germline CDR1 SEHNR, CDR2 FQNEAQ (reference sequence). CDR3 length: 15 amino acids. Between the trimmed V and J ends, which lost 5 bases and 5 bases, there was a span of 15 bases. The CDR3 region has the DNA TGTGCCAGCAGCATACAGGAGAAGGGAAATGAAAAACTGTTTTTT. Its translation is CASSIQEKGNEKLFF.

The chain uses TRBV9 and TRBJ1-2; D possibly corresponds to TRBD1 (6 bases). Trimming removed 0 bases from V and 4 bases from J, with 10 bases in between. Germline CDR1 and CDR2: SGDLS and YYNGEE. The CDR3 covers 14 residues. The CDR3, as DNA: TGTGCCAGCAGCGTAGGTGGGACACTCTATGGCTACACCTTC. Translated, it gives CASSVGGTLYGYTF.